Sequencing of this T cell receptor (beta chain) was carried out in a study of T cells in women clearing cervical HPV infection. Study-level information: Cases: HPV16-related CIN3 or worse on histology, a couple of invasive cancers. For cases, blood was sampled a median approximately 150 days after lesion detection, interquartile range about 90 to 230 days. Points from the study as a whole: Timing of associations relative to infection is unclear; T-cell subsets were not isolated.

The CDR3 extends over 15 amino acids. J gave up 7 bases and V 4 bases, and 4 bases lay outside the gene matches. Germline V gives CDR1 SGHRS, CDR2 YFSETQ. Generated by immunoSEQ multiplex PCR, the TCRdb table keeps only in-frame clones and is missing some. The sample has approximately 30,000 clones, and its top ten clones hold around 3.5%. Notes on this clone: Its target is not known. Coverage ceases 3 residues before the CDR3 finishes, and the germline J gene fills in the end.

All participants had a single incident cervical HPV16 infection, and prevalent HPV16 infections were excluded. Input material: blood buffy coat. J is TRBJ1-6 and V is TRBV5-1; 11 bases agree with TRBD1. This clonotype originated in a woman between 18 and 70 years old with a cervical HPV16 infection that either progressed to CIN3+ or cleared (not recorded which). The CDR3 DNA, read in part, is TGCGCCAGCAGCCGGGGACAGGGGGTAAATTCACCC. Amino acid sequence: CASSRGQGVNSP. The whole CDR3 reads CASSRGQGVNSPLHF.